The 17 T cell receptor beta chains in this list originate from one sample, sequenced in a study of early T cells in non-severe SARS-CoV-2 infection. TCRdb passed the 5' RACE reads through MiXCR, listing each CDR3 protein once. The data show 25,000 to 35,000 distinct CDR3 sequences, under 7.5% seen once. Sequenced: whole blood. These receptors originate from an adult who was a healthcare worker with PCR-confirmed SARS-CoV-2 infection or an uninfected control (not recorded which).

The rearrangement joins TRBV7-2 to TRBJ2-7; 7 nucleotides align to TRBD1. The CDR3 loop spans 14 amino acids. V shed 6 bases and J 2 bases; nucleotides not matched to a gene: 7. CDR1 SGHTA and CDR2 FQGNSA come from the germline V gene. The CDR3 DNA reads TGTGCCAGCAGTCGATCGACAGGGACCTACGAGCAGTACTTC. It translates to CASSRSTGTYEQYF.

There are many counts of this clonotype. CDR3 sequence: CASSLSTLTEAFF. The CDR3 nucleotides read TGTGCCAGCAGCTTAAGTACGCTCACTGAAGCTTTCTTT. The chain combines TRBV7-6 with TRBJ1-1; D call uncertain. The V gene's germline CDR1 is SGHVS and CDR2 FNYEAQ. Deletions cut 2 bases from V and 4 bases from J, with 8 bases between. This CDR3 is built from 13 residues.

The table lists this clonotype with many counts. The CDR3 loop is CASSWGQFGRNTIYF. The CDR3 DNA is TGCGCCAGCAGCTGGGGACAGTTCGGGAGAAACACCATATATTTT. The chain uses TRBV5-1 and TRBJ1-3, with 7 nucleotides matching TRBD1. With 3 bases clipped from V and 5 bases from J, the junction kept 8 bases outside the gene matches. The germline V gene encodes CDR1 SGHRS and CDR2 YFSETQ. CDR3 length: 15 amino acids.

This clonotype was counted ten times or more. The V call is TRBV7-9, the J call TRBJ2-3, with 7 bases matching TRBD1. The length of the CDR3 is 15 residues. The germline gives CDR1 SEHNR, CDR2 FQNEAQ (reference sequence). The trim removed 5 bases at V and 1 base at J, leaving 6 bases unmatched. The CDR3 DNA sequence: TGTGCCAGCAGCCGAGGACAGGACCGCACAGATACGCAGTATTTT. Translation gives CASSRGQDRTDTQYF.

This clonotype came up many times. The CDR3 bases are TGTGCGAGCGGGACAGGGGAGACCGGGGAGCTGTTTTTT. The encoded protein is CASGTGETGELFF. The chain uses TRBV6-5 and TRBJ2-2; 10 bases match TRBD1. Per the germline V gene, CDR1 is MNHEY and CDR2 is SVGAGI. This CDR3 region has 13 residues.

This clonotype has a count of ten or more. V usage is TRBV12-3 or TRBV12-4 and J usage is TRBJ1-6; D unclear. This CDR3 spans 13 amino acids. The V and J ends lost 10 bases and 4 bases respectively, with 11 bases between them. The CDR3 spells CAIQGQYNSPLHF. The CDR3 DNA reads TGTGCCATACAAGGGCAATATAATTCACCCCTCCACTTT.

Many counts were recorded for this clonotype. This sequence joins TRBV14 and TRBJ1-2; no firm D call. V lost 0 bases and J lost 8, with 13 bases in between. CDR3 length equals 14 residues. Germline CDR1 reads SGHDN; CDR2 reads FVKESK. The CDR3 reads CASSQDLDEWGYTF. In DNA form, the CDR3 reads TGTGCCAGCAGCCAAGATCTTGATGAATGGGGCTACACCTTC.

This clonotype was recorded many times. DNA of the CDR3: TGCGCCAGCAGCCCCGGACTAGCGGGAGTGGATACGCAGTATTTT. As protein: CASSPGLAGVDTQYF. V gene TRBV5-1 combines with J gene TRBJ2-3, with TRBD2 identical over 13 bases. Germline trimming cut 4 bases from V and 6 bases from J; bases unmatched to any gene: 5. Germline loops: CDR1 SGHRS, CDR2 YFSETQ. This CDR3 contains 15 residues.

This clonotype appeared a few times. The gene calls are TRBV5-5 and TRBJ2-2; no definite D call. V dropped 1 base and J dropped 7 bases, with 11 bases sitting between them. The CDR3 consists of 14 residues. CDR1 and CDR2 (germline): SGHKS, YYEKEE (reference sequence). The CDR3 sequence is CASSLWQDIGELFF. The CDR3 coding sequence is TGTGCCAGCAGCTTGTGGCAGGATATCGGGGAGCTGTTTTTT.

This clonotype was observed a handful of times. The chain uses TRBV9 and TRBJ2-2; D gene unclear. The V end was cut by 2 bases, the J end by 5 bases, with 10 bases between. In germline, CDR1 is SGDLS, CDR2 YYNGEE. The CDR3 is 14 amino acids. Here the CDR3 reads CASSVDSGTGELFF. The CDR3 DNA sequence: TGTGCCAGCAGCGTCGATTCTGGGACCGGGGAGCTGTTTTTT.

This clonotype appeared many times. The chain is built from TRBV11-2 and TRBJ2-5, with 7 bases matching TRBD1. The CDR3 is 15 amino acids. Germline CDR1 reads SGHAT; CDR2 reads FQNNGV. V was clipped by 5 bases and J by 7 bases; unmatched bases: 13. The CDR3 here is CASSPRDRVRGTQYF. The DNA of the CDR3 is TGTGCCAGCAGCCCACGTGACAGGGTTAGGGGGACCCAGTACTTC.

By frequency in the sample, this clonotype is medium-sized. The V call is TRBV12-3 or TRBV12-4, the J call TRBJ2-1; TRBD2 matches at 7 bases. The CDR3 runs to 11 residues. V dropped 11 bases and J dropped 10; count of bases not matched to a gene: 8. CDR3 protein: CASGGGVEQFF. CDR3 DNA sequence: TGTGCCTCGGGAGGAGGCGTCGAGCAGTTCTTC.

By sample share, this clonotype is medium-sized (0.01 to 0.1%). The rearrangement links TRBV3-1 to TRBJ2-1; TRBD2 matches at 7 bases. Germline V lookup: CDR1 LGHDT, CDR2 YNNKEL (reference sequence). After removal of 4 bases from V and 6 bases from J, the junction contained 6 bases not matched to a gene. This CDR3 contains 14 residues. The CDR3 DNA sequence: TGTGCCAGCAGCCTCGCGGGAGTAGGCAATGAGCAGTTCTTC. Protein: CASSLAGVGNEQFF.

This clonotype occurred many times. The chain links TRBV24-1 to TRBJ2-1; 9 bases are a match to TRBD1. Losses at the gene ends were 4 bases for V and 7 bases for J; bases not matched to a gene: 7. CDR1 KGHDR and CDR2 SFDVKD come from the germline V gene. The CDR3 is made up of 15 amino acids. CDR3 bases: TGTGCCACCAGTGACCGGGACAGGGATGATAATGAGCAGTTCTTC. It is translated as CATSDRDRDDNEQFF.

The chain is built from TRBV5-5 and TRBJ2-7; perhaps TRBD2 as D (6 bases). V lost 4 bases, J lost 2 bases, and 13 bases lay in between. The germline CDR1 and CDR2 sequences are SGHKS and YYEKEE (reference sequence). This CDR3 is 14 amino acids long. The CDR3 loop is CASSGSGRTYEQYF. CDR3 DNA: TGTGCCAGCAGCGGTTCAGGGAGGACCTACGAGCAGTACTTC.

This clonotype was detected ten times or more. The chain recombines TRBV29-1 with TRBJ1-1; D not certain. CDR1 and CDR2 (germline): SQVTM, ANQGSEA. Trimming shortened V by 2 bases and J by 2 bases, and 9 bases separated the two germline ends. This CDR3 comprises 13 residues. The CDR3 protein is CSVEFQKNTEAFF. The CDR3 nucleotides are TGCAGCGTTGAATTTCAGAAAAACACTGAAGCTTTCTTT.

This clonotype occurred many times. The chain employs TRBV6-2 or TRBV6-3 and TRBJ2-1; 8 positions match TRBD2. Germline-derived CDR1 and CDR2 are MNHEY and SVGEGT. Trimming at V came to 0 bases and at J to 3 bases, leaving 7 bases not matched to a gene. The CDR3 runs to 17 residues. In DNA, the CDR3 is TGTGCCAGCAGTTACTCCCCTCCGGGAGGGCTCTACAATGAGCAGTTCTTC. Its protein is CASSYSPPGGLYNEQFF.